This T cell receptor beta chain was documented in a study of blood T cells in healthy people across ages. PCR was performed a second time for about 6 to 11 cycles using a sample-barcoded 5' primer and a J-beta primer mix. TCRdb fed the 5' RACE reads into MiXCR, producing one record per CDR3 protein. The repertoire holds 550,000 to 600,000 distinct CDR3 sequences, approximately 27% seen once, with around a sixth in the top ten. Investigators took about 9.4 milliliters of peripheral blood from every donor. Only one count was recorded for this clonotype. This receptor was taken from a woman aged 70-85 years in good health. Sequencing input: blood.

Here the CDR3 reads CASSSSGTGFGGELFF. The CDR3 region has the DNA TGTGCCAGCAGTTCTTCCGGGACAGGGTTCGGCGGGGAGCTGTTTTTT. The chain couples TRBV28 to TRBJ2-2; 9 bases are shared with TRBD1. CDR3 length: 16 residues. Germline V gene data show CDR1 as MDHEN and CDR2 as SYDVKM. V lost 4 bases and J lost 7; bases outside the gene matches: 10.